Below, 5 T cell receptor beta chains from the same sample are listed, as sequenced in a study of post-analysis software for immune sequencing data. Study conclusions and caveats: When patients were compared with controls, 5 or 6 TRBV segments were more frequent, TRBV5-6, TRBV5-1 and TRBV20-1 among them.

cDNA libraries for TCR beta contained unique molecular identifiers. Via MiXCR, TCRdb re-called the PCR reads, giving one row per CDR3 protein. Altogether a few hundred thousand distinct CDR3 sequences are present, more than 30% being singletons, with the ten largest covering under 9%. These receptors' targets are unknown. Sequencing was carried out using blood. The receptors stem from a girl aged 2-15 years with multiple sclerosis.

This clonotype was detected only a few times. This chain joins TRBV12-3 or TRBV12-4 and TRBJ2-5; D not resolved. This CDR3 is built from 13 residues. V was trimmed by 2 bases and J by 5 bases, leaving 9 bases between them. This chain's CDR3 is CASSLQLEETQYF. The DNA of the CDR3 is TGTGCCAGCAGTTTACAGTTAGAGGAGACCCAGTACTTC.

The chain uses TRBV7-7 and TRBJ2-1, with D maybe TRBD2 (5 bases). The germline V and J ends were trimmed by 5 bases and 7 bases, with 15 bases remaining between them. The CDR3 is made up of 14 amino acids. Germline values: CDR1 SSHAT, CDR2 FNYEAQ (reference sequence). CDR3 region: CASSPERAGNEQFF. CDR3 DNA: TGTGCCAGCAGCCCCGAGAGGGCCGGAAATGAGCAGTTCTTC.

The rearrangement joins TRBV12-3 or TRBV12-4 to TRBJ1-6; D is possibly TRBD1 (6 bases). V lost 8 bases, J lost 6 bases, and 11 bases lay in between. This CDR3 region has 13 residues. This CDR3 reads CASRIGGNSPLHF. The CDR3 DNA follows: TGTGCCAGCCGGATAGGGGGTAATTCACCCCTCCACTTT.

This clonotype appeared a few times. The V and J genes are TRBV29-1 and TRBJ2-3, with TRBD2 matching 8 bases. The CDR3 totals 13 residues. Trimming removed 4 bases from V and 4 bases from J; junction bases left unmatched: 4. Germline V gene lookup returns CDR1 SQVTM and CDR2 ANQGSEA. The CDR3 region has the DNA TGCAGCGTTGGCCGGGGGGGTCCAGATACGCAGTATTTT. Protein sequence: CSVGRGGPDTQYF.

This chain joins TRBV29-1 and TRBJ1-2; TRBD1 is a possible D gene (6 bases). This CDR3 is built from 12 residues. The germline V gene encodes CDR1 SQVTM and CDR2 ANQGSEA. V dropped 1 base and J dropped 8 bases, with 11 bases sitting between them. The CDR3 here is CSVEGGQGGYTF. The CDR3, as DNA: TGCAGCGTTGAAGGAGGGCAGGGGGGCTACACCTTC.